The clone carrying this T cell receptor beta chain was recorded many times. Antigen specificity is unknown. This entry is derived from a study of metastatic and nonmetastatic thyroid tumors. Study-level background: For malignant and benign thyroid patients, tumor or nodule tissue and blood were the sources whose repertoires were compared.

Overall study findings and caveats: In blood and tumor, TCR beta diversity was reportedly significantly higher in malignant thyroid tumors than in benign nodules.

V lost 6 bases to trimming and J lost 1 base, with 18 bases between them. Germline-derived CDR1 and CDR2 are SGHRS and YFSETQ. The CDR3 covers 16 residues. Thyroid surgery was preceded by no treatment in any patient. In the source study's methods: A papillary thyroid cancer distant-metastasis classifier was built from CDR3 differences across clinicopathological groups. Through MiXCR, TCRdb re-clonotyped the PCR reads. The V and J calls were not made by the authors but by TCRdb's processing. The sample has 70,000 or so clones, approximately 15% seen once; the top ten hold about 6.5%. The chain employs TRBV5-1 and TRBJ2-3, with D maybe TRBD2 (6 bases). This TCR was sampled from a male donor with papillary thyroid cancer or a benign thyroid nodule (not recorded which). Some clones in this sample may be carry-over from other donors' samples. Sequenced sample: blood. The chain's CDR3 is CASTLGGTPRTDTQYF. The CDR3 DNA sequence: TGCGCCAGCACTTTAGGCGGGACCCCCCGCACAGATACGCAGTATTTT. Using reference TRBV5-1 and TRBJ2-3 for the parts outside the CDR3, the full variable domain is KAGVTQTPRYLIKTRGQQVTLSCSPISGHRSVSWYQQTPGQGLQFLFEYFSETQRNKGNFPGRFSGRQFSNSRSEMNVSTLELGDSALYLCASTLGGTPRTDTQYFGPGTRLTVL.